Sequencing of this T cell receptor (beta chain) was carried out in a study of cytomegalovirus exposure and HLA in healthy donors. Findings and limits, study-wide: Reported results showed that the classifier diagnosed cytomegalovirus status with high specificity and sensitivity.

Using immunoSEQ multiplex PCR, the repertoire was profiled, and TCRdb retains in-frame clones only, with some absent. The sample lists 90,000 to 140,000 clones; approximately 90% were seen once. This CDR3 region has 15 residues. Germline V gives CDR1 SGHDN, CDR2 FVKESK. Unmatched junction bases numbered 6, after V lost 1 base and J lost 4 bases. To note about this clone: No antigen is known for it.

The clonotype was recovered from a woman aged 18 to 35 in good health and CMV-seropositive. Source material: PBMCs. This chain joins TRBV14 and TRBJ2-7, with 8 bases aligning to TRBD2. The CDR3 DNA reads as TGTGCCAGCAGCCAAGGGATTAGCGGGGTTTACGAGCAGTACTTC. It is translated as CASSQGISGVYEQYF.